A selection of T cell receptor beta chains follows, all from one sample in a study of blood T cell repertoires in COVID-19. Repertoires were generated with immunoSEQ multiplex PCR, while TCRdb's copy carries only in-frame clones and drops some. The sample has 91,000 or so clones; around nine tenths are singletons. Sequences were obtained from peripheral blood. These receptors all stem from a woman between 50 and 59 years old in a cohort sampled during active COVID-19. CDR3s include the opening cysteine and the closing phenylalanine or tryptophan. A D gene is named only where the DNA matches it firmly. Rows give clone size only sometimes, using once, few, many, or a class for an expanded clone.

v_call: TRBV3-1/TRBV3-2
j_call: TRBJ2-2
cdr3_length: 16
clone_size: -
d_call: TRBD1
cdr3_nt: TGTGCCAGCAGCCGAAACAGGGGATGGAGCACCGGGGAGCTGTTTTTT
cdr3_aa: CASSRNRGWSTGELFF

v_call: TRBV6-5
j_call: TRBJ1-2
cdr3_length: 14
clone_size: -
d_call: -
cdr3_nt: TGTGCCAGCACTTCCACGGGAGCTAACTATGGCTACACCTTC
cdr3_aa: CASTSTGANYGYTF

v_call: TRBV3-1/TRBV3-2
j_call: TRBJ1-3
cdr3_length: 12
clone_size: -
d_call: -
cdr3_nt: TGTGCCAGCAGCCCGGAGGGAAACACCATATATTTT
cdr3_aa: CASSPEGNTIYF

v_call: TRBV28
j_call: TRBJ2-7
cdr3_length: 15
clone_size: -
d_call: -
cdr3_nt: TGTGCCAGCAGTTCCCCGGGACTGGGGTCCTACGAGCAGTACTTC
cdr3_aa: CASSSPGLGSYEQYF

v_call: TRBV6-2/TRBV6-3
j_call: TRBJ2-4
cdr3_length: 17
clone_size: -
d_call: TRBD2
cdr3_nt: TGTGCCAGCAGTAACCCGGGACTAGCGGTCCTACGGAACATTCAGTACTTC
cdr3_aa: CASSNPGLAVLRNIQYF

v_call: TRBV7-6
j_call: TRBJ1-1
cdr3_length: 16
clone_size: -
d_call: -
cdr3_nt: TGTGCCAGCAGCCCATCCGGGGGGAGCATGAACACTGAAGCTTTCTTT
cdr3_aa: CASSPSGGSMNTEAFF

v_call: TRBV2
j_call: TRBJ1-2
cdr3_length: 15
clone_size: -
d_call: TRBD1
cdr3_nt: TGTGCCAGCAGTGAATTAATGGGACAGAACTATGGCTACACCTTC
cdr3_aa: CASSELMGQNYGYTF

v_call: TRBV5-1
j_call: TRBJ1-3
cdr3_length: 15
clone_size: -
d_call: TRBD1
cdr3_nt: TGCGCCAGCAGCTTGGCAGGGGGCGAAGGAAACACCATATATTTT
cdr3_aa: CASSLAGGEGNTIYF

v_call: TRBV5-6
j_call: TRBJ1-5
cdr3_length: 16
clone_size: -
d_call: TRBD1
cdr3_nt: TGTGCCAGCAGCTTCTGGACAGGGATTAGCAATCAGCCCCAGCATTTT
cdr3_aa: CASSFWTGISNQPQHF

v_call: TRBV11-3
j_call: TRBJ1-2
cdr3_length: 13
clone_size: once
d_call: -
cdr3_nt: TGTGCCAGCAGCTTAGTTTTCTCCTATGGCTACACCTTC
cdr3_aa: CASSLVFSYGYTF

v_call: TRBV18
j_call: TRBJ1-4
cdr3_length: 18
clone_size: -
d_call: TRBD1
cdr3_nt: TGTGCCAGCTCACCATCCGCCCCCGAAACAGGGGGCAACGAAAAACTGTTTTTT
cdr3_aa: CASSPSAPETGGNEKLFF

v_call: TRBV2
j_call: TRBJ2-3
cdr3_length: 17
clone_size: -
d_call: TRBD1
cdr3_nt: TGTGCCAGCAGTGAATCTTGGACAGGGTCGTCTATGGATACGCAGTATTTT
cdr3_aa: CASSESWTGSSMDTQYF

v_call: TRBV28
j_call: TRBJ2-7
cdr3_length: 16
clone_size: -
d_call: TRBD2
cdr3_nt: TGTGCCAGCAGTTCACGGGGCGGGAGACGCCCCTACGAGCAGTACTTC
cdr3_aa: CASSSRGGRRPYEQYF

v_call: TRBV6-6
j_call: TRBJ2-7
cdr3_length: 14
clone_size: -
d_call: TRBD2
cdr3_nt: TGTGCCGGCGGGGTCGGGGGGGCAGAACAGGAGCAGTACTTC
cdr3_aa: CAGGVGGAEQEQYF

v_call: TRBV19
j_call: TRBJ1-5
cdr3_length: 15
clone_size: -
d_call: -
cdr3_nt: TGTGCCAGTAGCGAGTCCGCCTTTGGCAATCAGCCCCAGCATTTT
cdr3_aa: CASSESAFGNQPQHF

v_call: TRBV6-4
j_call: TRBJ1-2
cdr3_length: 14
clone_size: -
d_call: TRBD1
cdr3_nt: TGTGCCAGCAGTGCGGACAGGAATACCTATGGCTACACCTTC
cdr3_aa: CASSADRNTYGYTF

v_call: TRBV11-3
j_call: TRBJ2-2
cdr3_length: 15
clone_size: -
d_call: -
cdr3_nt: TGTGCCAGCAGCGCTGGCGGAGGTAACACCGGGGAGCTGTTTTTT
cdr3_aa: CASSAGGGNTGELFF

v_call: TRBV9
j_call: TRBJ2-7
cdr3_length: 16
clone_size: once
d_call: TRBD2
cdr3_nt: TGTGCCAGCAGCAAGGGACTAGCGGGAGCACAATACGAGCAGTACTTC
cdr3_aa: CASSKGLAGAQYEQYF

v_call: TRBV6-4
j_call: TRBJ2-3
cdr3_length: 16
clone_size: -
d_call: TRBD2
cdr3_nt: TGTGCCAGCAGTTCCCTAGCGGGAGGGACCACAGATACGCAGTATTTT
cdr3_aa: CASSSLAGGTTDTQYF

v_call: TRBV28
j_call: TRBJ2-7
cdr3_length: 14
clone_size: -
d_call: -
cdr3_nt: TGTGCCAGCAGTTTTTACAGGTCTAGCTACGAGCAGTACTTC
cdr3_aa: CASSFYRSSYEQYF

v_call: TRBV5-4
j_call: TRBJ2-5
cdr3_length: 14
clone_size: -
d_call: -
cdr3_nt: TGTGCCAGCAGCTTTTCTACGGGAGAAGGGACCCAGTACTTC
cdr3_aa: CASSFSTGEGTQYF

v_call: TRBV5-1
j_call: TRBJ1-6
cdr3_length: 18
clone_size: -
d_call: TRBD1
cdr3_nt: TGCGCCAGCAGCTTGGGTCAGGGGGCGTTCTCTGATAATTCACCCCTCCACTTT
cdr3_aa: CASSLGQGAFSDNSPLHF

v_call: TRBV12-5
j_call: TRBJ1-3
cdr3_length: 14
clone_size: -
d_call: -
cdr3_nt: TGTGCTAGTGGCCCGAGTGGCTCTGGAAACACCATATATTTT
cdr3_aa: CASGPSGSGNTIYF

v_call: TRBV2
j_call: TRBJ2-2
cdr3_length: 15
clone_size: -
d_call: -
cdr3_nt: TGTGCCAGCGTCCCTGGGGGCATCAACACCGGGGAGCTGTTTTTT
cdr3_aa: CASVPGGINTGELFF

v_call: TRBV14
j_call: TRBJ2-1
cdr3_length: 16
clone_size: -
d_call: TRBD2
cdr3_nt: TGTGCCAGCAGCCGCGGAGGGACTAGCGGCTACAATGAGCAGTTCTTC
cdr3_aa: CASSRGGTSGYNEQFF

v_call: TRBV2
j_call: TRBJ1-1
cdr3_length: 12
clone_size: -
d_call: -
cdr3_nt: TGTGCCAGCACCCCGGGCAGGGCGGGGGCTTTCTTT
cdr3_aa: CASTPGRAGAFF

v_call: TRBV12-3/TRBV12-4
j_call: TRBJ1-2
cdr3_length: 12
clone_size: few
d_call: TRBD1
cdr3_nt: TGTGCCAGCAGTTTTACAGGGGAGGGCTACACCTTC
cdr3_aa: CASSFTGEGYTF

v_call: TRBV6-1
j_call: TRBJ1-2
cdr3_length: 14
clone_size: few
d_call: -
cdr3_nt: TGTGCCAGCAGTGAGGAGCCACGGAGCTATGGCTACACCTTC
cdr3_aa: CASSEEPRSYGYTF

v_call: TRBV6-6
j_call: TRBJ2-3
cdr3_length: 14
clone_size: -
d_call: -
cdr3_nt: TGTGCCAGCAGTTACCCGACTCTTACAGATACGCAGTATTTT
cdr3_aa: CASSYPTLTDTQYF